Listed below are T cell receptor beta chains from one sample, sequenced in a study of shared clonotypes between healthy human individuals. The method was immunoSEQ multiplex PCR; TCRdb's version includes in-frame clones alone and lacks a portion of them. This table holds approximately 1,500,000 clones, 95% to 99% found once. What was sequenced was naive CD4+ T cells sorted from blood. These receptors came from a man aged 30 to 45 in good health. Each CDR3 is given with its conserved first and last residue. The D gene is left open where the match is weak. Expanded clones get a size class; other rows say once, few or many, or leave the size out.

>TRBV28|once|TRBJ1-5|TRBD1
CASSFLGQGFYSNQPQHF
TGTGCCAGCAGTTTTTTAGGACAGGGGTTTTATAGCAATCAGCCCCAGCATTTT
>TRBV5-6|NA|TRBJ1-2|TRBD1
CASNGQGRVYGYTF
TGTGCCAGCAACGGACAGGGGCGCGTCTATGGCTACACCTTC
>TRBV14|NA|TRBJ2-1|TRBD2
CASSRLPGLAGGIVSYNEQFF
TGTGCCAGCAGCCGCTTACCGGGACTAGCGGGAGGTATCGTCTCCTACAATGAGCAGTTCTTC
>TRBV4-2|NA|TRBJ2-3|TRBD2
CASSRQDRTSGSDTQYF
TGTGCCAGCAGCCGCCAGGACAGGACTAGCGGGAGCGATACGCAGTATTTT
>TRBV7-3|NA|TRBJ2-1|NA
CASSLSHRSSYNEQFF
TGTGCCAGCAGCTTATCCCACCGGAGCTCCTACAATGAGCAGTTCTTC
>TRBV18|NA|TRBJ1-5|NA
CASSSTGFNQPQHF
TGTGCCAGCTCATCGACAGGTTTCAATCAGCCCCAGCATTTT
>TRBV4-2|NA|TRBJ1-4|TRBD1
CASSQGQGLNEKLFF
TGTGCCAGCAGCCAAGGACAGGGGTTAAATGAAAAACTGTTTTTT
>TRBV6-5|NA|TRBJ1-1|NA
CASSPLDRTEAFF
TGTGCCAGCAGCCCCCTGGATCGCACTGAAGCTTTCTTT
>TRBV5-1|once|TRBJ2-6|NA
CASSFDRAGANVLTF
TGCGCCAGCAGCTTCGACCGTGCTGGGGCCAACGTCCTGACTTTC
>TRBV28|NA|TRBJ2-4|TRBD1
CASSRQGSIQYF
TGTGCCAGCAGTCGACAGGGTTCGATCCAGTACTTC
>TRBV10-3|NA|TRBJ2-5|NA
CAITANQETQYF
TGTGCCATCACGGCGAACCAAGAGACCCAGTACTTC
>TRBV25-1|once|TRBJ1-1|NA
CASSDRKNTEAFF
TGTGCCAGCAGTGACAGAAAGAACACTGAAGCTTTCTTT
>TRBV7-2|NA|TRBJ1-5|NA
CASSSGYQPQHF
TGTGCCAGCAGCTCGGGATATCAGCCCCAGCATTTT
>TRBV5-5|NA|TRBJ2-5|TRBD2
CASSLAIQRGRRETQYF
TGTGCCAGCAGCTTGGCCATCCAGCGGGGGAGGAGAGAGACCCAGTACTTC
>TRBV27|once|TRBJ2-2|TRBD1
CASSILRDRGSGELFF
TGTGCCAGCAGTATTCTCCGGGACAGGGGGTCCGGGGAGCTGTTTTTT
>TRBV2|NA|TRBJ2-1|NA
CASSEVGTGVSAGGGRKFF
TGTGCCAGCAGCGAAGTAGGGACAGGGGTTTCCGCGGGAGGGGGGAGGAAGTTCTTC
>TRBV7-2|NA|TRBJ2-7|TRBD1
CASSLQGTDSYEQYF
TGTGCCAGCAGCTTACAAGGGACAGACTCCTACGAGCAGTACTTC
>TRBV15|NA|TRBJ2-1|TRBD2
CATSRGAGGPSSYNEQFF
TGTGCCACCAGCAGAGGCGCGGGAGGGCCGAGCTCCTACAATGAGCAGTTCTTC